This entry lists 13 T cell receptor beta chains sequenced from one sample in a study of blood T cell repertoires in COVID-19. Using immunoSEQ multiplex PCR, the repertoire was profiled, and TCRdb retains in-frame clones only, with some absent. The sample comprises fewer than 200,000 clones, nearly 90% of which are singletons, and approximately 2.1% rests with the top ten. Material: peripheral blood. These receptors were obtained from a man between 18 and 29 years old who had recovered from COVID-19.

The genes are TRBV7-2 and TRBJ2-4; D is unresolved. CDR3 size: 13 residues. CDR1 is SGHTA and CDR2 is FQGNSA in the germline V gene. V was clipped by 5 bases and J by 4 bases, with 9 bases between them. The CDR3 here is CASSRESKNIQYF. CDR3 nucleotides: TGTGCCAGCAGCCGTGAGAGTAAAAACATTCAGTACTTC.

The chain joins TRBV6-5 to TRBJ1-6; D uncertain. CDR1 and CDR2 (germline): MNHEY, SVGAGI. The CDR3 consists of 14 residues. V shed 3 bases and J shed 6 bases, with 9 bases lying between them. The CDR3 nucleotides read TGTGCCAGCAGTTATGAGGGTCGTAATTCACCCCTCCACTTT. This sequence encodes CASSYEGRNSPLHF.

The V call is TRBV21-1, the J call TRBJ2-5; TRBD2, as called in the table, went unchecked against the DNA. TRBV21-1 is flagged as a pseudogene. The CDR3 contains 16 residues. In nucleotides, the CDR3 is TGTGCCAGCAGCAAAGCGAAACTAGCGGGGAAAGAGACCCAGTACTTC. It encodes CASSKAKLAGKETQYF.

This chain joins TRBV24-1 and TRBJ1-5; D unresolved. The V end was cut by 4 bases, the J end by 4 bases, with 28 bases between. Germline lookup yields CDR1 KGHDR and CDR2 SFDVKD. This CDR3 is built from 20 residues. Here the CDR3 DNA reads TGTGCCACCAGTGACCACTCCCTAGGCGTTTTTGAGGAAGGAAATCAGCCCCAGCATTTT. Protein product: CATSDHSLGVFEEGNQPQHF.

The V gene is TRBV19, the J gene TRBJ2-2; D is uncertain. CDR3 size: 16 residues. Looked up from germline, CDR1 is LNHDA and CDR2 is SQIVND (reference sequence). V lost 6 bases, J lost 4 bases, and 18 bases lay in between. The CDR3 loop reads CASRPPQFLSTGELFF. The CDR3 DNA sequence: TGTGCCAGTAGACCGCCACAGTTTCTGAGCACCGGGGAGCTGTTTTTT.

Details on this clone: One end of the junction does not line up with germline, which may come from a read error. The chain couples TRBV30 to TRBJ2-7; the match to TRBD2 covers 9 bases. Germline V lookup: CDR1 GTSNPN, CDR2 SVGIG (reference sequence). This CDR3 contains 12 residues. CDR3 protein: CAWSVTGLASKF. As DNA, the CDR3 is TGTGCCTGGAGTGTAACGGGACTAGCTAGCAAGTTC. The full variable domain, with the rest looked up from reference TRBV30 and TRBJ2-7, is SQTIHQWPATLVQPVGSPLSLECTVEGTSNPNLYWYRQAAGRGLQLLFYSVGIGQISSEVPQNLSASRPQDRQFILSSKKLLLSDSGFYLCAWSVTGLASKFGPGTRLTVT.

The V gene is TRBV7-2, the J gene TRBJ2-3; D call uncertain. Trimming took off 5 bases at V and 0 bases at J, with 9 bases between the two ends. In germline, CDR1 is SGHTA, CDR2 FQGNSA. This CDR3 has 14 amino acids. The CDR3 DNA reads as TGTGCCAGCAGCCCGGGTACTAGCACAGATACGCAGTATTTT. Protein product: CASSPGTSTDTQYF.

The chain combines TRBV19 with TRBJ2-6, with 7 bases matching TRBD1. Per germline, CDR1 LNHDA and CDR2 SQIVND (reference sequence). The CDR3 contains 18 residues. Trimming at V came to 3 bases and at J to 3 bases, leaving 11 bases not matched to a gene. CDR3 nucleotide sequence: TGTGCCAGTAGTATCCACCCGGGACAGACAGGTGGGGCCAACGTCCTGACTTTC. Translated: CASSIHPGQTGGANVLTF.

The chain combines TRBV19 with TRBJ2-7; TRBD1 aligns across 8 bases. The CDR3 totals 14 residues. The germline gives CDR1 LNHDA, CDR2 SQIVND (reference sequence). Trimming at V came to 3 bases and at J to 2 bases, leaving 3 bases not matched to a gene. CDR3: CASSIDRGPYEQYF. For the CDR3, the DNA is TGTGCCAGTAGTATTGACAGGGGACCCTACGAGCAGTACTTC.

V is TRBV27 and J is TRBJ1-1, with 7 bases identical to TRBD1. Trimming took 2 bases from V and 7 from J; bases not matched to a gene: 7. This CDR3 has 14 amino acids. Germline loops: CDR1 MNHEY, CDR2 SMNVEV (reference sequence). CDR3 nucleotide sequence: TGTGCCAGCAGTTTAGACAGGGCACGAAATGAAGCTTTCTTT. Its translation is CASSLDRARNEAFF.

This rearrangement joins TRBV2 to TRBJ2-7; 7 bases map to TRBD1. The V and J ends lost 5 bases and 6 bases, in that order; junction bases with no gene match: 1. CDR1 and CDR2 (germline): SNHLY, FYNNEI. The CDR3 runs 11 residues. The CDR3 region has the DNA TGTGCCAGCAGTACAGGGGTCGAGCAGTACTTC. Amino acid sequence: CASSTGVEQYF.

V is TRBV9 and J is TRBJ2-5; TRBD2 matches 8 bases. CDR3 length equals 17 residues. CDR1 is SGDLS, CDR2 YYNGEE, per germline. With V trimmed by 4 bases and J by 5 bases, 16 bases remained unmatched. DNA for the CDR3: TGTGCCAGCAGCCCTCGGGGCAGCGGGAGTGTTTGGGAGACCCAGTACTTC. It codes for CASSPRGSGSVWETQYF.

The chain recombines TRBV19 with TRBJ2-1, with 9 bases lining up with TRBD1. CDR1 and CDR2 (germline): LNHDA, SQIVND (reference sequence). J lost 1 base, V lost 6 bases, and 4 bases had no gene match. The CDR3 is made up of 15 amino acids. The CDR3 sequence: CASRGQGKSYNEQFF. The CDR3 nucleotides are TGTGCCAGTAGAGGACAGGGGAAGTCCTACAATGAGCAGTTCTTC.